These 2 T cell receptor beta chains originate from one sample sequenced in a study of OX40 agonist ivuxolimab in advanced cancers. The protocol was immunoSEQ multiplex PCR, while the TCRdb copy is restricted to in-frame clones and leaves out a portion. The table has tens of thousands of clones, about 84% seen once. The sequences come from CD4+ or CD8+ T cells sorted from blood, collected in a trial of the OX40 agonist ivuxolimab. These TCRs come from an adult with an advanced solid tumor such as melanoma, head and neck, liver or kidney cancer.

J is TRBJ1-1 and V is TRBV7-3; D perhaps matches TRBD1 (6 bases). The CDR3 runs 13 residues. Germline CDR1 is SGHTA and CDR2 is FQGTGA. V lost 2 bases to trimming and J lost 4 bases, with 8 bases between them. CDR3 residues: CASSLQGGTEAFF. In DNA form, the CDR3 reads TGTGCCAGCAGCTTACAAGGGGGCACTGAAGCTTTCTTT.

V is TRBV6-5 and J is TRBJ1-2, with TRBD1 matching over 8 bases. Germline CDR1 reads MNHEY; CDR2 reads SVGAGI. The CDR3 contains 14 residues. V shed 0 bases and J 5 bases; nucleotides not matched to a gene: 2. The CDR3 region has the DNA TGTGCCAGCAGTTACTCGAGGACAGGGTATGGCTACACCTTC. This encodes CASSYSRTGYGYTF.